These 17 T cell receptor beta chains were all obtained from the same sample, sequenced in a study of T cell changes during pregnancy in multiple sclerosis. Profiled with immunoSEQ multiplex PCR; TCRdb holds only in-frame clones, not every one. The table has 50,000 or so clones, approximately 94% seen once; the top ten hold around 0.3%. The sequences come from CD4+ T cells from peripheral blood mononuclear cells, collected in the third trimester of pregnancy. These receptors all come from a female donor with multiple sclerosis, enrolled in a pregnancy study.

The chain combines TRBV7-9 with TRBJ2-1, with D tentatively TRBD2 (5 bases). Germline CDR1 SEHNR, CDR2 FQNEAQ (reference sequence). V lost 1 base to trimming and J lost 9 bases, with 16 bases between them. The CDR3 contains 15 residues. The CDR3 DNA sequence: TGTGCCAGCAGCTTAGAAGGGCCACGGGGTGGTGAGCAGTTCTTC. Residues: CASSLEGPRGGEQFF.

CDR3 DNA sequence: TGTGCCTGGAGCCGACAGGGAAGCCAGCCCCAGCATTTT. Translated: CAWSRQGSQPQHF. The gene calls are TRBV30 and TRBJ1-5, with 7 bases lining up with TRBD1. Germline V gives CDR1 GTSNPN, CDR2 SVGIG (reference sequence). Trimming at V came to 3 bases and at J to 7 bases, leaving 6 bases not matched to a gene. The CDR3 consists of 13 residues.

The CDR3 spells CASGTDRGVYNEQFF. The CDR3 nucleotides are TGTGCTAGTGGGACGGACAGGGGAGTTTACAATGAGCAGTTCTTC. The chain employs TRBV12-5 and TRBJ2-1, with TRBD1 matching over 9 bases. The CDR3 covers 15 residues. CDR1 LGHNT and CDR2 FRNRAP come from the germline V gene. The junction had 7 bases not matched to a gene; V was cut back by 6 bases and J by 4 bases.

V usage is TRBV5-4 and J usage is TRBJ2-5, with a possible D match to TRBD1 (5 bases). This CDR3 is built from 13 residues. The V gene's germline CDR1 is SGHNT and CDR2 YYREEE (reference sequence). Deletions cut 2 bases from V and 5 bases from J, with 10 bases between. CDR3: CASSFQGSETQYF. The CDR3, as DNA: TGTGCCAGCAGCTTCCAGGGATCTGAGACCCAGTACTTC.

The chain employs TRBV28 and TRBJ1-5; 9 positions agree with TRBD1. The V and J ends lost 10 bases and 6 bases, in that order; junction bases with no gene match: 13. Germline CDR1 is MDHEN and CDR2 is SYDVKM. The CDR3 is made up of 15 amino acids. The CDR3, as DNA: TGTGCCACCAAAGCTATGGACAGGGGAGGTCAGCCCCAGCATTTT. It is translated as CATKAMDRGGQPQHF.

CDR3 coding DNA: TGTGCCAGCGTATCCGGGACAGGGGGCGGTGGGGCCACTGAAGCTTTCTTT. Protein product: CASVSGTGGGGATEAFF. This chain links TRBV25-1 with TRBJ1-1; 12 bases line up with TRBD1. The length of the CDR3 is 17 residues. V trimming: 8 bases; J trimming: 4 bases; junction bases outside the gene matches: 14. Germline CDR1 reads MGHDK; CDR2 reads SYGVNS.

This clone has just one count. The chain recombines TRBV30 with TRBJ2-2; 12 positions agree with TRBD2. The CDR3 consists of 18 residues. J gave up 3 bases and V 0 bases, and 8 bases lay outside the gene matches. Germline V gives CDR1 GTSNPN, CDR2 SVGIG (reference sequence). In DNA, the CDR3 is TGTGCCTGGAGTGTACGGAGACTAGCGGGAGTTGACACCGGGGAGCTGTTTTTT. Translation: CAWSVRRLAGVDTGELFF.

V is TRBV2 and J is TRBJ2-5, with D maybe TRBD1 (6 bases). Per germline, CDR1 SNHLY and CDR2 FYNNEI. V lost 3 bases, J lost 0 bases, and 14 bases lay in between. The CDR3 runs 16 residues. CDR3 nucleotides: TGTGCCAGCAGTGAGTACAGGGTTGAGTACCAAGAGACCCAGTACTTC. Translating it yields CASSEYRVEYQETQYF.

This chain connects TRBV5-4 to TRBJ1-1; the D is unclear. The CDR3 runs to 13 residues. Germline values: CDR1 SGHNT, CDR2 YYREEE (reference sequence). V lost 0 bases and J lost 5, with 8 bases in between. As DNA, the CDR3 is TGTGCCAGCAGCTTGGAGGGAGGAACTGAAGCTTTCTTT. This codes for CASSLEGGTEAFF.

The chain couples TRBV9 to TRBJ2-1; 7 positions match TRBD2. V shed 4 bases, J shed 9 bases, and the junction held 10 bases outside the gene matches. Germline CDR1 and CDR2: SGDLS and YYNGEE. The CDR3 covers 14 residues. The CDR3 protein is CASSRDLRGVEQFF. The DNA of the CDR3 is TGTGCCAGCAGCCGGGACCTCCGGGGGGTTGAGCAGTTCTTC.

The V call is TRBV11-3, the J call TRBJ1-1; D remains unclear. There are 14 residues in the CDR3. V was cut by 2 bases and J by 0 bases, with 7 bases left in between. CDR1 and CDR2 (germline): SGHNT, YENEEA. The CDR3 DNA is TGTGCCAGCAGCTTAACACAGATGAACACTGAAGCTTTCTTT. Residues: CASSLTQMNTEAFF.

The V and J genes are TRBV5-5 and TRBJ1-5; possible D gene TRBD1, 6 bases. Trimming shortened V by 4 bases and J by 6 bases, and 23 bases separated the two germline ends. Germline-derived CDR1 and CDR2 are SGHKS and YYEKEE (reference sequence). This CDR3 comprises 17 residues. CDR3: CASSRGLLRDTPQPQHF. The CDR3 region has the DNA TGTGCCAGCAGCCGAGGGCTTCTCCGGGACACCCCTCAGCCCCAGCATTTT.

This clone was detected once. The chain combines TRBV6-1 with TRBJ1-2; D uncertain. CDR1 and CDR2 from the germline V gene are MNHNS and SASEGT. Trimming shortened V by 2 bases and J by 5 bases, and 9 bases separated the two germline ends. The CDR3 is made up of 13 amino acids. The CDR3 sequence is CASSETGWYGYTF. The CDR3 nucleotides are TGTGCCAGCAGTGAAACCGGTTGGTATGGCTACACCTTC.

The V gene is TRBV5-1, the J gene TRBJ1-6; TRBD1 matches at 10 bases. V gave up 4 bases and J gave up 9 bases; unmatched junction bases: 7. The CDR3 has 15 residues. Germline V gene data show CDR1 as SGHRS and CDR2 as YFSETQ. The CDR3 region is CASSGQGEVGSPLHF. The CDR3 DNA reads TGCGCCAGCAGCGGACAGGGGGAGGTTGGTTCACCCCTCCACTTT.

This clone was seen only once. The chain links TRBV9 to TRBJ2-5, with 9 bases lining up with TRBD1. This CDR3 is 15 amino acids long. V trimming: 4 bases; J trimming: 4 bases; junction bases outside the gene matches: 8. The V gene's germline CDR1 is SGDLS and CDR2 YYNGEE. The DNA of the CDR3 is TGTGCCAGCAGCCTGGGGGACAGGGAGGGAGAGACCCAGTACTTC. The encoded protein is CASSLGDREGETQYF.

CDR3 protein: CAWSVNVGNIQYF. CDR3 bases: TGTGCCTGGAGTGTAAACGTCGGAAACATTCAGTACTTC. The chain has TRBV30 and TRBJ2-4; D gene unclear. CDR3 length: 13 residues. V was pared by 0 bases and J by 6 bases, with 9 bases between. Looked up from germline, CDR1 is GTSNPN and CDR2 is SVGIG (reference sequence).

The chain links TRBV6-1 to TRBJ2-3; possible D gene TRBD2, 6 bases. V lost 7 bases and J 2 bases, leaving 13 bases between the germline ends. Germline V gives CDR1 MNHNS, CDR2 SASEGT. The CDR3 loop spans 14 amino acids. The CDR3 reads CASTLATLTDTQYF. In DNA, the CDR3 is TGTGCCAGCACTCTAGCGACCCTCACAGATACGCAGTATTTT.